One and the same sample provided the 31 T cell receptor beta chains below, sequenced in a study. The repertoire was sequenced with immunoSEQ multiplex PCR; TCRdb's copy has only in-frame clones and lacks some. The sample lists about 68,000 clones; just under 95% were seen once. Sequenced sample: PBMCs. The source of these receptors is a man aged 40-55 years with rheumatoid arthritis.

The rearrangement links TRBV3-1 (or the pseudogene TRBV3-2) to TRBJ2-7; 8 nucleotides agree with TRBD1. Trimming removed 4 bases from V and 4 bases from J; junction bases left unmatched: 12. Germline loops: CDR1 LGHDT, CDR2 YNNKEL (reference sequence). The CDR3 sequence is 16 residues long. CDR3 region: CASSRSLGQGNYEQYF. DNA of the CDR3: TGTGCCAGCAGCCGCAGCTTAGGACAGGGTAATTACGAGCAGTACTTC.

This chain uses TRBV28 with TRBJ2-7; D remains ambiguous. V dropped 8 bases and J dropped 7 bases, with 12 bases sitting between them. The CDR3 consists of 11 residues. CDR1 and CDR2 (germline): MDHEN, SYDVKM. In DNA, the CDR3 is TGTGCCAGCTCAGCCTTCTCAGAGCAGTACTTC. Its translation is CASSAFSEQYF.

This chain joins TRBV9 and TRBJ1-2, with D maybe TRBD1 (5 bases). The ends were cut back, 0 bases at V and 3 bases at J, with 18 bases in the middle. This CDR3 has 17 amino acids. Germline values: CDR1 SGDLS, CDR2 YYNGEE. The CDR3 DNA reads TGTGCCAGCAGCGTAGCGACAACTGGGGCTGGGGACTATGGCTACACCTTC. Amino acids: CASSVATTGAGDYGYTF. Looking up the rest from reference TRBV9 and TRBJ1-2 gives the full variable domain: DSGVTQTPKHLITATGQRVTLRCSPRSGDLSVYWYQQSLDQGLQFLIQYYNGEERAKGNILERFSAQQFPDLHSELNLSSLELGDSALYFCASSVATTGAGDYGYTFGSGTRLTVV.

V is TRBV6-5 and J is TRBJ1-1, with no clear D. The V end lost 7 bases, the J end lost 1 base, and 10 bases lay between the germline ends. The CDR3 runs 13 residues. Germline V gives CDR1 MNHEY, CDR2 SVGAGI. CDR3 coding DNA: TGTGCCAGCAAAGTAGCTCCGAACACTGAAGCTTTCTTT. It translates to CASKVAPNTEAFF.

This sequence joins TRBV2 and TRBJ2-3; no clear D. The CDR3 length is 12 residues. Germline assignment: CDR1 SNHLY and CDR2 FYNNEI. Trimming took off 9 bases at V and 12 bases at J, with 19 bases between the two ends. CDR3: CARSPSASVQYF. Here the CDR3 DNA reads TGTGCCAGATCACCAAGTGCCAGTGTACAGTATTTT.

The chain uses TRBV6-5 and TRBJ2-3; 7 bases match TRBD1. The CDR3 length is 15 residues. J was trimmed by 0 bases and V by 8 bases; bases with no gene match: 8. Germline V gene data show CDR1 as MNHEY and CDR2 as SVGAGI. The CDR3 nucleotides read TGTGCCAGCGGACCGACAGGGCTTAGCACAGATACGCAGTATTTT. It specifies CASGPTGLSTDTQYF.

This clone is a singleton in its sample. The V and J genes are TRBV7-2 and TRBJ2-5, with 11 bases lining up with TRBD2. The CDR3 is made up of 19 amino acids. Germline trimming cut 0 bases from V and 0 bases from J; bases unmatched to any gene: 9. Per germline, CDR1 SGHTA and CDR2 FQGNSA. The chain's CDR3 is CASSLAVAGLAVYQETQYF. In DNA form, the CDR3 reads TGTGCCAGCAGCTTAGCGGTTGCGGGACTAGCGGTGTACCAAGAGACCCAGTACTTC.

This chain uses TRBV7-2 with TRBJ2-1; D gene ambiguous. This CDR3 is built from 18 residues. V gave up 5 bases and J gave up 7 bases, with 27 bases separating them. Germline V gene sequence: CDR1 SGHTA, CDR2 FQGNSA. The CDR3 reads CASSGPGWNPPYGNEQFF. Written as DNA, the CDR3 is TGTGCCAGCAGCGGCCCCGGGTGGAACCCACCCTATGGGAATGAGCAGTTCTTC. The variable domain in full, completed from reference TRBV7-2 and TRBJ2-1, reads GAGVSQSPSNKVTEKGKDVELRCDPISGHTALYWYRQSLGQGLEFLIYFQGNSAPDKSGLPSDRFSAERTGGSVSTLTIQRTQQEDSAVYLCASSGPGWNPPYGNEQFFGPGTRLTVL.

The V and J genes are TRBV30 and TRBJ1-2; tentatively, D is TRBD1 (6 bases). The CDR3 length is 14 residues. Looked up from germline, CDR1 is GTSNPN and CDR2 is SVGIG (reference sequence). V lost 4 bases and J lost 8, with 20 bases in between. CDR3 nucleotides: TGTGCCTGGACCCTAGTCAGGGGAGGGGACGGCTACACCTTC. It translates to CAWTLVRGGDGYTF.

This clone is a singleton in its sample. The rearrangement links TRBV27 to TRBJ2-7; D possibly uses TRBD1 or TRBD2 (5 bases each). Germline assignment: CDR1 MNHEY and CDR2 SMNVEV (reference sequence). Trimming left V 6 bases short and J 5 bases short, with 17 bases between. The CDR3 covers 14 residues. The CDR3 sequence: CASRVPGQNNEQYF. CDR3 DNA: TGTGCCAGCAGAGTCCCGGGGCAGAACAACGAGCAGTACTTC.

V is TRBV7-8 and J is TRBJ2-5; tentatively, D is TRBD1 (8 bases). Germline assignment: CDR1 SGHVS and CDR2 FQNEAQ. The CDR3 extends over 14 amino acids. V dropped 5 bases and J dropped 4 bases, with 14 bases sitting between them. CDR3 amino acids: CASSRTGGAETQYF. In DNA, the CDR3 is TGTGCCAGCAGCCGAACAGGGGGGGCAGAGACCCAGTACTTC.

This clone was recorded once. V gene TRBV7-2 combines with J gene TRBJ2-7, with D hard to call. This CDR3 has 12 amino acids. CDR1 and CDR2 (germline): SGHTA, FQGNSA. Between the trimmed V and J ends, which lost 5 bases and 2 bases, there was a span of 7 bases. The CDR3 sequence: CASSLNPYEQYF. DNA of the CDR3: TGTGCCAGCAGCCTTAACCCCTACGAGCAGTACTTC.

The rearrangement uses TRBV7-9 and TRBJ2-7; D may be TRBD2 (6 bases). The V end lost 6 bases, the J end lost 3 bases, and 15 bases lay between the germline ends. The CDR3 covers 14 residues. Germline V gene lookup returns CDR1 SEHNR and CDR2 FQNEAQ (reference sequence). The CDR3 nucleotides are TGTGCCAGCAGTACCACTAGCCCACACTACGAGCAGTACTTC. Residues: CASSTTSPHYEQYF.

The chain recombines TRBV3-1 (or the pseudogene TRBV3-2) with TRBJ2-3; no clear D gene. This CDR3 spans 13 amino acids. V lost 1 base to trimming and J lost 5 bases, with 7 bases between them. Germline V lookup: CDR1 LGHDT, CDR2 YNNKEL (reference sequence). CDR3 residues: CASSQGARDTQYF. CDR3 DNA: TGTGCCAGCAGCCAAGGGGCCCGAGATACGCAGTATTTT.

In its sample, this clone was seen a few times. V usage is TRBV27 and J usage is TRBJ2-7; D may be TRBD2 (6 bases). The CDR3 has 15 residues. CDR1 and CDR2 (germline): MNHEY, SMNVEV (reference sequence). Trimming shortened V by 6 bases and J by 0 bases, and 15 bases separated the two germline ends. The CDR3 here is CASRLRDLSSYEQYF. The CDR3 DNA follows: TGTGCCAGCAGACTCCGGGACTTGAGCTCCTACGAGCAGTACTTC.

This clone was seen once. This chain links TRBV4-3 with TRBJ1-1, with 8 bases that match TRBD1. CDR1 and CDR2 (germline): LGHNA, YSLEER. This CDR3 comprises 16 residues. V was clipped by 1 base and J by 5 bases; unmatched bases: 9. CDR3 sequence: CASSQARTGRGTEAFF. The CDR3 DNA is TGCGCCAGCAGCCAAGCCCGGACAGGGAGAGGGACTGAAGCTTTCTTT.

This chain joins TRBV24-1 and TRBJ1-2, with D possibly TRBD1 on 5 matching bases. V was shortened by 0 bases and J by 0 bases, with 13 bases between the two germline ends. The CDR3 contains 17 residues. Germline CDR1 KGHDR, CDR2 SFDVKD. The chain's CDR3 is CATSDLRGTDSNYGYTF. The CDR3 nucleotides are TGTGCCACCAGTGATTTGCGGGGGACCGATTCTAACTATGGCTACACCTTC.

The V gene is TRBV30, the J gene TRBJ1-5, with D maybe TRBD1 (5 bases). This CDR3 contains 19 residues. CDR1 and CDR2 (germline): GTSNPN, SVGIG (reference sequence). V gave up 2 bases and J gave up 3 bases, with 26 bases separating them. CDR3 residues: CAWSPTYPRRDPYNQPQHF. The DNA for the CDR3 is TGTGCCTGGAGTCCCACGTACCCGCGACGGGACCCCTACAATCAGCCCCAGCATTTT. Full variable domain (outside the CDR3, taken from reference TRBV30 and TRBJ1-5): SQTIHQWPATLVQPVGSPLSLECTVEGTSNPNLYWYRQAAGRGLQLLFYSVGIGQISSEVPQNLSASRPQDRQFILSSKKLLLSDSGFYLCAWSPTYPRRDPYNQPQHFGDGTRLSIL.

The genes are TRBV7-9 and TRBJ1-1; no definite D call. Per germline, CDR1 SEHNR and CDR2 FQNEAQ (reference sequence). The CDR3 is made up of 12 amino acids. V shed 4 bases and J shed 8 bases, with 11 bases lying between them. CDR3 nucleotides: TGTGCCAGCAGCTCACTGGGAGTGGAAGCTTTCTTT. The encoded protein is CASSSLGVEAFF.

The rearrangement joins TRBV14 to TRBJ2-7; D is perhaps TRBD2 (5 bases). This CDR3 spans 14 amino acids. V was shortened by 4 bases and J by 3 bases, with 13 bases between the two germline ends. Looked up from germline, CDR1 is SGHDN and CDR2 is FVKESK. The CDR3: CASSRRERLYEQYF. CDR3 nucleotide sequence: TGTGCCAGCAGCCGTAGGGAGCGTCTCTACGAGCAGTACTTC.

In DNA form, the CDR3 reads TGTGCCAGCAGTCTCCAGACAGGGTTCGATCAGCCCCAGCATTTT. Residues: CASSLQTGFDQPQHF. This chain links TRBV28 with TRBJ1-5; 7 bases are a match to TRBD1. Germline CDR1 is MDHEN and CDR2 is SYDVKM. J lost 5 bases, V lost 5 bases, and 9 bases had no gene match. The CDR3 spans 15 residues.

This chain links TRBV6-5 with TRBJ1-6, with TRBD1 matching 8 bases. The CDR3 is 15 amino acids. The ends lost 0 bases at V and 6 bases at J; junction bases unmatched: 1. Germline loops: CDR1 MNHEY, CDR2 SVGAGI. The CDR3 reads CASSYSGQGNSPLHF. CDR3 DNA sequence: TGTGCCAGCAGTTACTCCGGACAGGGTAATTCACCCCTCCACTTT.

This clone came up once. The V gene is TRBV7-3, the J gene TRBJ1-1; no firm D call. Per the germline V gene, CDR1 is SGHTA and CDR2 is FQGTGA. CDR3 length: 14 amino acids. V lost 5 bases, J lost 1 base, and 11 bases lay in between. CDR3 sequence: CASSMIGGNTEAFF. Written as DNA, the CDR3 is TGTGCCAGCAGCATGATTGGAGGGAACACTGAAGCTTTCTTT.

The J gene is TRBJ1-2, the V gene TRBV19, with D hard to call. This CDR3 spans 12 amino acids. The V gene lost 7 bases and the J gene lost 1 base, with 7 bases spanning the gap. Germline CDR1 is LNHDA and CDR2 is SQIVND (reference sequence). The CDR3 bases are TGTGCCAGTACCGTCAGTAACTATGGCTACACCTTC. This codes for CASTVSNYGYTF.

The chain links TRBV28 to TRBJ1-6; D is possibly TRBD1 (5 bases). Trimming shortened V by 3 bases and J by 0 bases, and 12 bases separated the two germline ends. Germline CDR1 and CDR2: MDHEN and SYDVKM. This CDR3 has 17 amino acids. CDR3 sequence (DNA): TGTGCCAGCAGTTTCCCACAGGAGAGCTCCTATAATTCACCCCTCCACTTT. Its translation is CASSFPQESSYNSPLHF.

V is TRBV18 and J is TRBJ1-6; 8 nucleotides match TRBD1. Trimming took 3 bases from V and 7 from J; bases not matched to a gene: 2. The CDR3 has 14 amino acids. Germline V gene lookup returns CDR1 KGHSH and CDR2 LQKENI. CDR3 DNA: TGTGCCAGCTCACCGGGACAGGAGAATTCACCCCTCCACTTT. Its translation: CASSPGQENSPLHF.

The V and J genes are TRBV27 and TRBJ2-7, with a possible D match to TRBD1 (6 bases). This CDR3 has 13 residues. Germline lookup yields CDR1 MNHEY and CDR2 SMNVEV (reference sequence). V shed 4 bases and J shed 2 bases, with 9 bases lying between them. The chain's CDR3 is CASSWTATYEQYF. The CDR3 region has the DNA TGTGCCAGCAGTTGGACAGCGACCTACGAGCAGTACTTC.

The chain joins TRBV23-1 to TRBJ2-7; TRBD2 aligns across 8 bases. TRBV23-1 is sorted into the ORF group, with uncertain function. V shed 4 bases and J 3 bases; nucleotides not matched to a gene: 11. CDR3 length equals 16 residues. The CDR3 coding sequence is TGCGCCAGCAGTCCCGGCGGGGGGCCGGCCCACTACGAGCAGTACTTC. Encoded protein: CASSPGGGPAHYEQYF.

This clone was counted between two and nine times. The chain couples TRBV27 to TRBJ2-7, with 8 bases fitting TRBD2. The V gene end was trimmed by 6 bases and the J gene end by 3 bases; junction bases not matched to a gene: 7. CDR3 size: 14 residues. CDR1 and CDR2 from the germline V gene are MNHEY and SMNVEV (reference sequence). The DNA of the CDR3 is TGTGCCAGCAGCCTAAGCGGGAGAAACTACGAGCAGTACTTC. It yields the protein CASSLSGRNYEQYF.

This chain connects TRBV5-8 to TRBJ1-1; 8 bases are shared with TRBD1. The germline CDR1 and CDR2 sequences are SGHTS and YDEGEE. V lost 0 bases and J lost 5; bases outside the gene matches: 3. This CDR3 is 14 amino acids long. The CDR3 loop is CASSLGQGYTEAFF. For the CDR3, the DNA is TGTGCCAGCAGCTTGGGACAGGGGTATACTGAAGCTTTCTTT.

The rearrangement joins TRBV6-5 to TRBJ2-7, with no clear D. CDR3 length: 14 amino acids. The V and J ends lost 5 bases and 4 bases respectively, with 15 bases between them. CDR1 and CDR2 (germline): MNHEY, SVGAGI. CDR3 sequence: CASSQNPDGYEQYF. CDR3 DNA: TGTGCCAGCAGTCAAAACCCGGACGGGTACGAGCAGTACTTC.